Given below is one T cell receptor beta chain in context. What antigen it recognizes has not been identified. One end of the junction is discordant with germline, which a read error may explain. The germline V gene (reference sequence) sets CDR1 to SSHAT and CDR2 to FNYEAQ. Measured from the cysteine to the phenylalanine, the CDR3 is 17 residues long. The DNA shown is the 51-base CDR3, in frame from base 1. This entry belongs to a study of vaccination effects on CD4 cells after COVID-19 (dated by TCRdb to about 2022). For context, the study as a whole: Each participant got two doses of an mRNA SARS-CoV-2 vaccine, either BNT162b2 or mRNA-1273. Pre-vaccine samples were collected from a couple of convalescent patients 16 days and one week before the first dose, corresponding to 142 and 148 days after COVID-19 diagnosis. SARS-CoV-2 spike-specific CD4+ TCR repertoires were compared before and after mRNA vaccination in COVID-19 convalescent patients and in infection-naive vaccine recipients. The full study included approximately nine COVID-19 convalescent patients and several SARS-CoV-2-naive healthy vaccine recipients. Cultures from other donors in the study were sequenced using the Oncomine TCR Beta short-read assay on an Illumina iSeq 100.

The receptor library was made with the immunoSEQ multiplex PCR assay. DNA from the cultured, isolated CD4+ T cells was subjected to TCR beta CDR3 sequencing. For the original study's pipeline: The analysis removed non-productive TCR sequences, trimmed reads to the CDR3 region, and retained only CDR3s that were 7 or more amino acids long. The MANAFEST web app was used to pick out antigen-specific clonotypes by comparing their expansion in peptide wells with that in reference cultures. For clones to be considered positive, expansion at FDR<0.05 versus reference and all other wells, an odds ratio above 5, and a frequency above 0.1% in two replicate wells were required. Cross-reactive clonotypes were defined as significantly expanded in SARS-CoV-2 spike wells and in at least one common cold coronavirus spike condition. Using the stringdist R package, CDR3 similarity was measured by Levenshtein distance, and unrooted trees were constructed with ape in R 3.6.1. Sourced from immuneACCESS, this table was stored by TCRdb with only in-frame sequences that have V and J called. A share of the clones is absent; for the studies checked, an unresolved V gene accounts for under half, and the remainder has no known explanation. D and trimming come from the DNA, and the V and J calls and clone size come from that table. In all, the sample holds about 45,000 clones, and around 72% of those were seen once. The ten largest clones take up under 30% of the sample.

Broader findings and caveats from the paper: Marked clonal contraction was observed in both infection-induced and vaccine-induced clones at late post-vaccination timepoints, consistent with waning T cell responses. The study was limited by a small number of convalescent patients, and early post-infection timepoints were lacking. In convalescent patients, the post-vaccine spike-reactive repertoire consisted mainly of new vaccine-induced clones, largely distinct from infection-induced clones.

To identify antigen-specific CD4+ T cell clonotypes by their expansion, the ViraFEST assay first stimulated PBMC with viral peptide pools and then applied TCR sequencing. After roughly 11 days of culture, CD4+ T cells were isolated with the EasySep CD4+ T cell isolation kit. PCR-confirmed SARS-CoV-2 infection had occurred in convalescent patients between March and December 2020, before the Alpha, Beta and Delta variants emerged in the United States. Two million PBMC per well were cultured in IMDM with about 5.1% human AB serum, 10 IU/ml IL-2 and gentamicin, plus 10 ug/ml peptides. Half of the culture medium was replaced with fresh IL-2-containing medium on days 3 and 7. Unless otherwise noted, each peptide stimulation condition was cultured in triplicate wells. Using Ficoll-Paque Plus gradient centrifugation, PBMC were separated from whole blood and then either used fresh or cryopreserved at -140C. The QIAamp micro DNA kit was used to extract genomic DNA from the cultured CD4+ T cells.

This TCR came from a human donor who had a prior SARS-CoV-2 infection. The sequence is built from TRBV7-7 and TRBJ2-1; 14 junctional bases match TRBD2. Sample: CD4+ T cells from PBMCs cultured with a peptide pool, taken before COVID-19 vaccination. The CDR3 protein sequence reads: CASSLGQGLAGENEQFF. The nucleotide sequence reads as follows: TGTGCTAGCAGCTTAGGGCAGGGACTAGCGGGAGAAAATGAGCAGTTCTTC.